These 20 T cell receptor beta chains originate from one sample sequenced in a study of regulatory T cells in long-lasting Graves disease. Time point defined: newly diagnosed GD, antithyroid drugs for less than 3 months. Preparation of the TCR library used RNA extracted from PBMCs. According to the study, TCR beta libraries were built with iRepertoire HTBI primers and CDR3-region Arm-PCR. TCRdb reanalysed the multiplex PCR reads using MiXCR and keeps one entry per CDR3 protein. The sample carries about 460,000 distinct CDR3 sequences, approximately 15% recorded once. This sample also belongs to another study, concerning T cells in Graves' hyperthyroidism and ophthalmopathy.

The material sequenced was peripheral blood mononuclear cells (PBMCs), taken at new diagnosis, from a patient treated with antithyroid drugs. All receptors derive from a woman in her 50s with Graves disease.

At least ten counts were recorded for this clonotype. One end of the junction varies from germline; a read error may be responsible. The CDR3: CASSEALVTGEARHF. The CDR3 nucleotides are TGTGCCAGCAGTGAAGCGCTTGTGACAGGCGAAGCTAGGCACTTC. The chain has TRBV2 and TRBJ2-7; a possible D gene is TRBD1 (6 bases). Germline CDR1 reads SNHLY; CDR2 reads FYNNEI. This CDR3 is 15 amino acids long.

This clonotype has a count of ten or more. V is TRBV10-3 and J is TRBJ2-5; 7 bases are shared with TRBD2. This CDR3 is 16 amino acids long. J was trimmed by 1 base and V by 8 bases; bases with no gene match: 13. Per germline, CDR1 ENHRY and CDR2 SYGVKD. The CDR3 nucleotides read TGTGCCATCTCGGCCTTTAGGCTAGCGGCCCAAGAGACCCAGTACTTC. Its protein product is CAISAFRLAAQETQYF.

In its sample, this clonotype was seen a few times. The V and J genes are TRBV19 and TRBJ1-5; D uncertain. The CDR3 totals 15 residues. The germline V and J ends were trimmed by 4 bases and 7 bases, with 17 bases remaining between them. In germline, CDR1 is LNHDA, CDR2 SQIVND (reference sequence). This chain's CDR3 is CASSTGGPLGQPQHF. The CDR3 DNA sequence: TGTGCCAGTAGTACCGGCGGGCCCTTGGGACAGCCCCAGCATTTT.

At least ten counts were recorded for this clonotype. The chain uses TRBV20-1 and TRBJ2-5, with D perhaps matching TRBD1 (5 bases). Trimming cost V 0 bases and J 7 bases, with 15 bases left between them. The CDR3 loop spans 14 amino acids. The germline CDR1 and CDR2 sequences are DFQATT and SNEGSKA (reference sequence). CDR3 sequence reads: CSARDMGRWGTQYF. For the CDR3, the DNA is TGCAGTGCTAGAGATATGGGGCGATGGGGGACCCAGTACTTC.

This clonotype came up many times. The chain uses TRBV28 and TRBJ1-1; D is undetermined. Trimming shortened V by 4 bases and J by 2 bases, and 11 bases separated the two germline ends. Germline V CDR1 and CDR2: MDHEN, SYDVKM. The CDR3 runs 14 residues. CDR3 in DNA: TGTGCCAGCAGTTCCGCAGGAGCAAACACTGAAGCTTTCTTT. This encodes CASSSAGANTEAFF. The complete variable domain, with remaining parts taken from reference TRBV28 and TRBJ1-1, reads DVKVTQSSRYLVKRTGEKVFLECVQDMDHENMFWYRQDPGLGLRLIYFSYDVKMKEKGDIPEGYSVSREKKERFSLILESASTNQTSMYLCASSSAGANTEAFFGQGTRLTVV.

This clonotype has at least ten counts. The V and J genes are TRBV3-1 and TRBJ2-7; tentatively, D is TRBD2 (5 bases). The V end was cut by 1 base, the J end by 6 bases, with 7 bases between. The germline V gene encodes CDR1 LGHDT and CDR2 YNNKEL (reference sequence). This CDR3 comprises 12 residues. CDR3 sequence: CASSQVGGEQYF. The CDR3 DNA sequence: TGTGCCAGCAGCCAAGTCGGAGGCGAGCAGTACTTC.

V is TRBV20-1 and J is TRBJ2-3; 11 nucleotides agree with TRBD2. The CDR3 contains 17 residues. V gave up 2 bases and J gave up 0 bases; unmatched junction bases: 7. Germline CDR1 and CDR2: DFQATT and SNEGSKA (reference sequence). The CDR3 loop is CSARRLAGTTSTDTQYF. CDR3 DNA: TGCAGTGCTAGAAGACTAGCGGGAACCACAAGCACAGATACGCAGTATTTT.

The table lists this clonotype with many counts. The rearrangement uses TRBV28 and TRBJ2-7; 9 nucleotides align to TRBD2. V was clipped by 3 bases and J by 7 bases; unmatched bases: 16. Germline CDR1 is MDHEN and CDR2 is SYDVKM. The CDR3 covers 17 residues. The CDR3, as DNA: TGTGCCAGCAGTTTTGGCGGGAGGGTCCCCACTGCGTGGGAGCAGTACTTC. Translation gives CASSFGGRVPTAWEQYF.

The chain employs TRBV30 and TRBJ1-2; a weak D match, TRBD1 (6 bases). This CDR3 comprises 15 residues. The V and J ends lost 6 bases and 0 bases respectively, with 17 bases between them. From germline, CDR1 is GTSNPN and CDR2 SVGIG (reference sequence). CDR3 sequence (DNA): TGTGCCTGCCCCCGCGGCCAGGGGCCTAACTATGGCTACACCTTC. Translation: CACPRGQGPNYGYTF.

A single count supports this clonotype. The chain employs TRBV5-1 and TRBJ1-2, with TRBD1 as a possible D gene (6 bases). The V gene's germline CDR1 is SGHRS and CDR2 YFSETQ. This CDR3 has 15 amino acids. Trimming took off 2 bases at V and 6 bases at J, with 17 bases between the two ends. The CDR3 nucleotides are TGCGCCAGCAGCTTACTGGGGGGCCCAGCGGATGGCTACACCTTC. Its protein is CASSLLGGPADGYTF. Full variable domain (rest looked up from reference TRBV5-1 and TRBJ1-2): KAGVTQTPRYLIKTRGQQVTLSCSPISGHRSVSWYQQTPGQGLQFLFEYFSETQRNKGNFPGRFSGRQFSNSRSEMNVSTLELGDSALYLCASSLLGGPADGYTFGSGTRLTVV.

The V gene is TRBV3-1, the J gene TRBJ2-3; D gene ambiguous. The CDR3 loop spans 15 amino acids. Trimming shortened V by 1 base and J by 3 bases, and 11 bases separated the two germline ends. Germline assignment: CDR1 LGHDT and CDR2 YNNKEL (reference sequence). CDR3 bases: TGTGCCAGCAGCCAAGTGTTAGCAACAACAGATACGCAGTATTTT. Its translation: CASSQVLATTDTQYF.

With respect to this clonotype: This CDR3 fails to terminate in the conserved phenylalanine or tryptophan, so it likely reflects a read error. This rearrangement joins TRBV20-1 to TRBJ2-6; no definite D call. Germline CDR1 and CDR2: DFQATT and SNEGSKA (reference sequence). The CDR3 is made up of 17 amino acids. Trimming removed 1 base from V and 0 bases from J, with 13 bases in between. CDR3 protein: CSARVPIPGSGANVLTV. The DNA of the CDR3 is TGCAGTGCTAGAGTCCCCATTCCGGGCTCTGGGGCCAACGTCCTGACTGTC.

The rearrangement links TRBV19 to TRBJ2-7; D gene ambiguous. CDR1 LNHDA and CDR2 SQIVND come from the germline V gene (reference sequence). The V end was cut by 5 bases, the J end by 2 bases, with 10 bases between. The CDR3 is 13 residues long. CDR3: CASSGTEPYEQYF. The CDR3 nucleotides are TGTGCCAGTAGTGGAACAGAGCCCTACGAGCAGTACTTC.

The chain joins TRBV20-1 to TRBJ2-1; a possible D gene is TRBD2 (5 bases). V lost 3 bases and J 3 bases, leaving 6 bases between the germline ends. This CDR3 is built from 12 residues. Germline V gene lookup returns CDR1 DFQATT and CDR2 SNEGSKA (reference sequence). The CDR3: CSASDYYNEQFF. The CDR3 nucleotides read TGCAGTGCTAGCGACTACTACAATGAGCAGTTCTTC.

This clonotype has a handful of counts. V gene TRBV11-2 combines with J gene TRBJ2-1, with unresolved D. The CDR3 has 12 amino acids. The germline CDR1 and CDR2 sequences are SGHAT and FQNNGV. Deletions cut 5 bases from V and 8 bases from J, with 10 bases between. For the CDR3, the DNA is TGTGCCAGCAGCCCCGCCGTCCATGAGCAGTTCTTC. Its translation: CASSPAVHEQFF. Supplemented by reference TRBV11-2 and TRBJ2-1, the full variable domain reads EAGVAQSPRYKIIEKRQSVAFWCNPISGHATLYWYQQILGQGPKLLIQFQNNGVVDDSQLPKDRFSAERLKGVDSTLKIQPAKLEDSAVYLCASSPAVHEQFFGPGTRLTVL.

The chain carries TRBV29-1 and TRBJ2-3, with D maybe TRBD2 (6 bases). In germline, CDR1 is SQVTM, CDR2 ANQGSEA. This CDR3 comprises 13 residues. The V gene lost 7 bases and the J gene lost 4 bases, with 15 bases spanning the gap. Here the CDR3 reads CSAVEGGPDTQYF. The CDR3 DNA follows: TGCAGCGCTGTTGAGGGAGGCCCAGATACGCAGTATTTT.

This clonotype was seen a handful of times. At one end the junction does not follow the germline gene, possibly because of a read error. V and J are TRBV10-3 and TRBJ2-7, with D uncertain. Germline CDR1 is ENHRY and CDR2 is SYGVKD. CDR3 size: 15 residues. CDR3 sequence (DNA): TGTGCCATCAGTGAAACGGACCTTATCGGCTACGAGCAGCACTTC. This encodes CAISETDLIGYEQHF.

The rearrangement joins TRBV19 to TRBJ2-4; unclear D gene. Trimming took off 0 bases at V and 0 bases at J, with 21 bases between the two ends. The germline V gene has CDR1 LNHDA and CDR2 SQIVND (reference sequence). This CDR3 is 20 amino acids long. CDR3 DNA sequence: TGTGCCAGTAGTATAGATTATGGGCCAATAGCTCCACTAGCCAAAAACATTCAGTACTTC. Encoded protein: CASSIDYGPIAPLAKNIQYF.

The table lists this clonotype with many counts. V gene TRBV6-1 combines with J gene TRBJ2-5; TRBD1 is a possible D gene (5 bases). Trimming took off 5 bases at V and 1 base at J, with 14 bases between the two ends. Germline V CDR1 and CDR2: MNHNS, SASEGT. This CDR3 is built from 15 residues. Written as DNA, the CDR3 is TGTGCCAGCAGTCGTGGGGCAGGCCCCCAAGAGACCCAGTACTTC. Translation gives CASSRGAGPQETQYF.

Only a few counts were recorded for this clonotype. The gene calls are TRBV30 and TRBJ2-6; unclear D gene. Per germline, CDR1 GTSNPN and CDR2 SVGIG (reference sequence). V dropped 0 bases and J dropped 0 bases, with 3 bases sitting between them. The CDR3 consists of 14 residues. CDR3 DNA: TGTGCCTGGAGTGTATACTCTGGGGCCAACGTCCTGACTTTC. Translating it yields CAWSVYSGANVLTF.